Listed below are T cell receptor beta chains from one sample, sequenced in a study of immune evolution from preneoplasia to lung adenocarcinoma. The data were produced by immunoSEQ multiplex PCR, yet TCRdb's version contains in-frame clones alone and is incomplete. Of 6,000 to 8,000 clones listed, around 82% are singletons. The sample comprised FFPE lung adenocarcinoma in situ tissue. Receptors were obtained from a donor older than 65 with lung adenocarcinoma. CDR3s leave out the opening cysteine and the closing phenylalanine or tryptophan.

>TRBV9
ASSVTGTTYEQY
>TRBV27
ASSSLSSGGFNEQF
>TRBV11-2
ASSFRWPGGETQY
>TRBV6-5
ASSQTGTYGYT
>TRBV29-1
SVDGRLAGEADTQY
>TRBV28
ASSLQGGGQPQH
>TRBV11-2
ASSLGNGGQYEQY
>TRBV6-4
ASGQEIGQPQH
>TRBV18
ASSPERNTGELF
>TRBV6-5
ASRQLDGTYEQY
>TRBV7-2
ASSLILVLGETQY
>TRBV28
ASSKPGLTGYTGELF
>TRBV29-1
SVHDSRNSPLH
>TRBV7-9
ASSFSSGSYGSYNEQF
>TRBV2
ASSRTDTQY
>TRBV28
ASSSGGADEKLF
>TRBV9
ASTRGDSVYNEQF
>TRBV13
ASSLGPASGEETDTQY
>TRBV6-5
ASSNRQGPNIQY
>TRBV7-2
ASSLWGTATYEQY
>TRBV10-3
AISERRQAQETQY
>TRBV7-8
ASSTRVSEQY
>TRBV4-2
ASSQGTSGGGDTQY
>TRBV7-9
ASSPMGQSRAYEQY
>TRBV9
ASSTRTGLDSPLH
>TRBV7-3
ASSPGTGSNEQF
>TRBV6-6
ALWRGGSTGELF
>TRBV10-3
AISARDLANYGYT